This note documents a single TCR beta chain sequence. The CDR3 is 14 residues long. Looked up from germline, CDR1 is SGHRS and CDR2 is YFSETQ. Trimming left V 2 bases short and J 6 bases short, with 13 bases between. In the PCR, 60 Vbeta and 13 Jbeta primers were used. Original handling: Later work found around 85 million unique TCR beta chains, with 9.5 million to 12 million shared. Sequencing used immunoSEQ multiplex PCR; TCRdb keeps in-frame clones, though not all of them. D and trimming were read from the DNA, whereas the V and J calls and clone size are those reported in that table. Of fewer than 150,000 clones listed, around 78% are singletons. This sample is drawn from a study of cytomegalovirus exposure and HLA in healthy donors.

V is TRBV5-1 and J is TRBJ2-3, with no clear D. Sequenced: PBMCs. This clonotype originated in a male donor in good health and CMV-seronegative. CDR3 residues: CASSLVTVEDTQYF. The CDR3 nucleotides read TGCGCCAGCAGCTTAGTAACGGTCGAGGATACGCAGTATTTT.